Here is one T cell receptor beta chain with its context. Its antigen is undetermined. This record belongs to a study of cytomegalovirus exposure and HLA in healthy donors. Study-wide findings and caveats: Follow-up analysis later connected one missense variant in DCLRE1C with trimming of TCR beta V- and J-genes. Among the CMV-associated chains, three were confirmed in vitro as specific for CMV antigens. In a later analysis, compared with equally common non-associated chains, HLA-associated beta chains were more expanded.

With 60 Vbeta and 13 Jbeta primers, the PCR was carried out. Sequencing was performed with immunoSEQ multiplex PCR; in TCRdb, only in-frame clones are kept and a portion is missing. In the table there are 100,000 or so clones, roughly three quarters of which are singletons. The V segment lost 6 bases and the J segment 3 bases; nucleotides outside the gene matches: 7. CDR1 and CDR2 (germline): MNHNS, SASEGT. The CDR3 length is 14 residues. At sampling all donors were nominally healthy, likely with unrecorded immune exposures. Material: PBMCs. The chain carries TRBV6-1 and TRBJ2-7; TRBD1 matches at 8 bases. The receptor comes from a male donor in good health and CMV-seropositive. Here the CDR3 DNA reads TGTGCCAGCAGGGCGACAGGGGCGCGCTACGAGCAGTACTTC. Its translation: CASRATGARYEQYF.